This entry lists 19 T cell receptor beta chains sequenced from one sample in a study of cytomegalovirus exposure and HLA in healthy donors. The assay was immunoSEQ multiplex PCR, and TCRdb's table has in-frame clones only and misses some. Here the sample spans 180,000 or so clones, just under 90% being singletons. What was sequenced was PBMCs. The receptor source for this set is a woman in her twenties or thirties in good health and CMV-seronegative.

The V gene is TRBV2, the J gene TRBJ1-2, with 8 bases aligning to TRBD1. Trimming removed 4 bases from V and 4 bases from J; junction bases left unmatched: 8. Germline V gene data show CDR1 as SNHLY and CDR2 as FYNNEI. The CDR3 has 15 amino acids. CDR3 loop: CASSVRQGSSYGYTF. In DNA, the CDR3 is TGTGCCAGCAGTGTTCGACAGGGGAGTAGCTATGGCTACACCTTC.

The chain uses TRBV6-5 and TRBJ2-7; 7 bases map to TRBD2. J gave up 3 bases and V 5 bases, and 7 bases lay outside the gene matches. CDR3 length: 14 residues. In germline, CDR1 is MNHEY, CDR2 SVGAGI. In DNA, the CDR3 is TGTGCCAGCAGTCAAAGGGGACTAAGCTACGAGCAGTACTTC. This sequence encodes CASSQRGLSYEQYF.

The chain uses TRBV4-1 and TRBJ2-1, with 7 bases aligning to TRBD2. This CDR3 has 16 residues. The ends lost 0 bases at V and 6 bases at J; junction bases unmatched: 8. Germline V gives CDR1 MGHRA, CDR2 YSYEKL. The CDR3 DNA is TGCGCCAGCAGCCAAGAGGGGAGGGTTTCCACCAATGAGCAGTTCTTC. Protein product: CASSQEGRVSTNEQFF.

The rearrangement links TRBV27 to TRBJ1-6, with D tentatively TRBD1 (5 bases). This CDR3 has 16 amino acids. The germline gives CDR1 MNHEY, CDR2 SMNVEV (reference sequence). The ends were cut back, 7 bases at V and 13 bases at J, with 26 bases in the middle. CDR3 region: CASTSTLGADLGPLHF. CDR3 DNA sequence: TGTGCCAGCACCTCGACCCTTGGGGCGGACCTCGGGCCCCTCCACTTT.

CDR3 DNA: TGTGCCAGCAGCGTAGGAGGGACTAGCAGCAATGAGCAGTTCTTC. This translates into CASSVGGTSSNEQFF. The chain recombines TRBV9 with TRBJ2-1, with TRBD2 matching over 9 bases. CDR3 length: 15 residues. V trimming: 0 bases; J trimming: 6 bases; junction bases outside the gene matches: 4. Germline CDR1 reads SGDLS; CDR2 reads YYNGEE.

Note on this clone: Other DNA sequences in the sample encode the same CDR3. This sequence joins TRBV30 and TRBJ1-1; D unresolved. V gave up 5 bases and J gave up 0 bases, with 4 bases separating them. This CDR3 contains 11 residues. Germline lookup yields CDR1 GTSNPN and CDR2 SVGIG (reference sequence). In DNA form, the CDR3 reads TGTGCCTGGTCTCTGAACACTGAAGCTTTCTTT. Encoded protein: CAWSLNTEAFF.

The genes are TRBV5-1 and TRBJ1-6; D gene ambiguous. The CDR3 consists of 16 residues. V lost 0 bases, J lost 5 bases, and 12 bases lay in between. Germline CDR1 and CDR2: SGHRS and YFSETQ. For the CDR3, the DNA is TGCGCCAGCAGCTTGGCCGTAGCTAAAAATAATTCACCCCTCCACTTT. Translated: CASSLAVAKNNSPLHF. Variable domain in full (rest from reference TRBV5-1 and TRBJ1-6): KAGVTQTPRYLIKTRGQQVTLSCSPISGHRSVSWYQQTPGQGLQFLFEYFSETQRNKGNFPGRFSGRQFSNSRSEMNVSTLELGDSALYLCASSLAVAKNNSPLHFGNGTRLTVT.

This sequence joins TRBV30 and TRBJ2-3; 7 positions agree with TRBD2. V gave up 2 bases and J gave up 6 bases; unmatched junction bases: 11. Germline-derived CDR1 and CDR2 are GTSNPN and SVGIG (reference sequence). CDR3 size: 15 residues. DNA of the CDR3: TGTGCCTGGAGTTTAGGGACTAAGGCTGCGGATACGCAGTATTTT. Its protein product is CAWSLGTKAADTQYF.

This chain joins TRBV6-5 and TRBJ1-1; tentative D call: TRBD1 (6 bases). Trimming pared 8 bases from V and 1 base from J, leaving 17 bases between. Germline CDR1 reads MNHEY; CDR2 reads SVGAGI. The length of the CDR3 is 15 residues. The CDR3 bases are TGTGCCAGCCGAAGGGCCGACAGGTCGAACACTGAAGCTTTCTTT. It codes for CASRRADRSNTEAFF.

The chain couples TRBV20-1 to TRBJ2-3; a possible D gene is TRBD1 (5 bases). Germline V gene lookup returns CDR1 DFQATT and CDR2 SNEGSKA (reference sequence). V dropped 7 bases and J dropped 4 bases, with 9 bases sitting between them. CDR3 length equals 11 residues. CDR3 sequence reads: CSVDSPDTQYF. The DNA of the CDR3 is TGCAGTGTTGACAGTCCAGATACGCAGTATTTT.

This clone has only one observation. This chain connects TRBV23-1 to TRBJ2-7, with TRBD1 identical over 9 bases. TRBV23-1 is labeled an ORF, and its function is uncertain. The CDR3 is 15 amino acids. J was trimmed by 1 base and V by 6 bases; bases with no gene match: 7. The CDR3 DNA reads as TGCGCCAGCAGACCTACCGGGACAGGGTCCTACGAGCAGTACTTC. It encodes CASRPTGTGSYEQYF.

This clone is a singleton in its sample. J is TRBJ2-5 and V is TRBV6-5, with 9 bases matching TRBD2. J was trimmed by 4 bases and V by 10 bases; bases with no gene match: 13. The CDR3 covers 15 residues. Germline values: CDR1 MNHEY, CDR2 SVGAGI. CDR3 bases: TGTGCCACCACACTCTATAGCGGGGGCTTAGAGACCCAGTACTTC. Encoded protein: CATTLYSGGLETQYF.

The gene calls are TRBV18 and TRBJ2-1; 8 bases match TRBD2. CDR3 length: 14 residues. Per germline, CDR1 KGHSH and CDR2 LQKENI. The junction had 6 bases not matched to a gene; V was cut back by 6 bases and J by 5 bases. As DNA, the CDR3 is TGTGCCAGCTCGAACTCGGGGGGGCACAATGAGCAGTTCTTC. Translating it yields CASSNSGGHNEQFF.

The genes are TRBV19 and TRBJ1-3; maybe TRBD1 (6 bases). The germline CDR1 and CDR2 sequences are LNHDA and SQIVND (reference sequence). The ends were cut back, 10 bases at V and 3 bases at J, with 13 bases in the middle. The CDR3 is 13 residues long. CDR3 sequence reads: CATLGGFGNTIYF. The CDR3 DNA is TGTGCCACCCTAGGGGGATTTGGAAACACCATATATTTT.

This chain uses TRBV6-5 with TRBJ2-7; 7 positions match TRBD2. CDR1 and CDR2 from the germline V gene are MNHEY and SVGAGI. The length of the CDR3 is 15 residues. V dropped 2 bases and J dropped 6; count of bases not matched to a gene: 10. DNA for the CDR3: TGTGCCAGCAGTTACGGCCTAGCGGTGTTCTCCGAGCAGTACTTC. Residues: CASSYGLAVFSEQYF.

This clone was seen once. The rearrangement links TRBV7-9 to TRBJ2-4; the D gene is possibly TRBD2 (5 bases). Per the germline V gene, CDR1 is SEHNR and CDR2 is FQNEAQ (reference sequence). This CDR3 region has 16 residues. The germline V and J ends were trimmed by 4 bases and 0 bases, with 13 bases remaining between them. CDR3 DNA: TGTGCCAGCAGCTCGGCTAGCTCACTAGCCAAAAACATTCAGTACTTC. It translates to CASSSASSLAKNIQYF. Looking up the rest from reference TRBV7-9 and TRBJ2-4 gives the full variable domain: DTGVSQNPRHKITKRGQNVTFRCDPISEHNRLYWYRQTLGQGPEFLTYFQNEAQLEKSRLLSDRFSAERPKGSFSTLEIQRTEQGDSAMYLCASSSASSLAKNIQYFGAGTRLSVL.

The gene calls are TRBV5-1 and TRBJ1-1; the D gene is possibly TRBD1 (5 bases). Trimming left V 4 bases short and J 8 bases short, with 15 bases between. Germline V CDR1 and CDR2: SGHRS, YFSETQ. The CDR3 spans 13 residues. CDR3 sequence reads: CASSTFDRIEAFF. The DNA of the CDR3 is TGCGCCAGCAGCACCTTCGACAGAATAGAAGCTTTCTTT.

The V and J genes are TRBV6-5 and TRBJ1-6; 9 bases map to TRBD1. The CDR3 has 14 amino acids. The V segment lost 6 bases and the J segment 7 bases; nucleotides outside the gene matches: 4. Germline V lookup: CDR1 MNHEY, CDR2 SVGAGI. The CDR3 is CASRSGTGNSPLHF. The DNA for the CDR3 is TGTGCCAGCAGATCCGGGACAGGGAATTCACCCCTCCACTTT.

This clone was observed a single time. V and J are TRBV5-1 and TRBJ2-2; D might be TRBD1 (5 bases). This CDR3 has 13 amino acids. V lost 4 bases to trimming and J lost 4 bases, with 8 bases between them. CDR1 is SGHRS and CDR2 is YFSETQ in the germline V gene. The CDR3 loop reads CASSPDSTGELFF. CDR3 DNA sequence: TGCGCCAGCAGCCCCGACAGCACCGGGGAGCTGTTTTTT.